This TCR beta chain was captured by sequencing in a study of cytomegalovirus exposure and HLA in healthy donors. This CDR3 comprises 13 residues. With 2 bases removed from V and 1 base from J, the gap between germline ends came to 4 bases. Germline CDR1 and CDR2: MDHEN and SYDVKM. Both 60 Vbeta primers and 13 Jbeta primers went into the PCR. Some clones are missing from TCRdb's copy, which holds only in-frame ones; the method was immunoSEQ multiplex PCR. The sample has roughly 200,000 clones, about 86% seen once. The sequence derives from a man aged 40-49 years in good health and CMV-seropositive. The chain uses TRBV28 and TRBJ2-3; D remains unclear. Sequencing input: PBMCs. The CDR3 here is CASSLGRTDTQYF. CDR3 bases: TGTGCCAGCAGTTTAGGCCGCACAGATACGCAGTATTTT.